This T cell receptor beta chain was documented in a study of tumor-infiltrating lymphocytes in primary liver carcinoma listed by TCRdb under 2017. Looking at the study overall: Hepatocellular carcinoma (four) or combined HCC and intrahepatic cholangiocarcinoma (one) was present in the five patients, who were three men and two women aged 30 to 69 years. To link TCRbeta repertoire diversity to the local molecular phenotype, the 20 to 25 tumor region samples were profiled with Agilent mRNA microarrays. Repertoires from technical replicates were highly reproducible, with mean shared-clone rates around 0.87 and correlation coefficients above 0.95. Each sample produced roughly 3.65 to 7.13 million productive TCRbeta reads, and read depth showed no significant difference between tissue types. TCRbeta repertoire sequencing covered roughly 35 specimens from 5 patients: 25 tumor regions, 5 adjacent noncancerous liver tissues and 5 peripheral blood samples. Across five regions of each liver tumor, along with adjacent normal tissue and blood, the study brought together TCRbeta repertoire sequencing, expression microarrays and whole-exome sequencing. The five patients had tumors of stage T1-T3 N0M0, with maximum diameters ranging from roughly 4.2 to 10 cm. Study-wide findings and limitations: Pairs of tumor regions showed greater repertoire overlap (mean around 36%) than tumor-adjacent pairs (approximately 17%) or tumor-blood pairs (approximately 15%), which is consistent with antigen-driven expansion. Because sequencing covered only the TCR beta chain and unpaired alpha chains were not captured, true repertoire diversity is likely underestimated. A significantly larger repertoire fraction was made up by the top 250 clones in tumors than in blood (p = 0.039). With just four or five patients in the study, the authors point out that the findings should be validated in a larger study. Only about 7-24% of top clones were present in all five regions of a tumor, suggesting spatial heterogeneity of tumor-infiltrating T cells. Because the samples were bulk and unsorted, CD4+ and CD8+ T cell repertoires could not be compared.

Total RNA and DNA were co-extracted from 20-30 mg of bulk tissue with the AllPrep DNA/RNA mini kit, without cell sorting. Between November 2015 and March 2016, roughly 5 patients in China with histopathologically diagnosed primary liver carcinoma had their tumors surgically resected. At the time of sampling, the patients were treatment-naive and had chronic HBV infection. Each tumor was sampled at five spatially separated regions: the tumor centre plus the superior, inferior, left-lateral and right-lateral poles. According to histology, viable tumor cells made up more than 80% of every tumor sample. Fresh tumor and adjacent tissue pieces were bisected; one half was stored in RNAlater at -80°C, the other sent for histology. Starting from roughly 540 ng total RNA, TCRbeta-specific cDNA was produced by reverse transcription with a constant-region primer and ProtoScript II reverse transcriptase. Three nested multiplex PCR rounds, following a slightly modified ARM-PCR procedure, were used to build the TCRbeta libraries. Each of the first two PCR rounds ran for roughly 9 cycles and used multiplex TRBV1-TRBV30 forward primers together with a Cbeta reverse primer. Sample barcodes and Illumina adapters were attached in a final 25-cycle PCR using Deep VentR polymerase. Before sequencing, amplicons of 200-500 bp were purified from gel using a QIAquick gel extraction kit. The TCRbeta amplicons were sequenced with 250-bp paired-end reads on an Illumina HiSeq 2500. As for the original processing: Trimmomatic v0.33 was used to quality-trim the reads, and FLASH v1.2.11 was used to merge paired reads so that full CDR3 sequences could be recovered. V, D and J germline segments were assigned to the rearranged TCRbeta sequences using MiGEC v1.2.1b. Clonotype statistics and Shannon-Wiener diversity indices were calculated with VDJtools v1.0.0. Except for diversity analysis, only each sample's 250 most abundant clonotypes were used in subsequent analyses to reduce sampling bias. TCRdb reanalyzed the raw reads on its own, using fastp at Q25 for trimming and MiXCR for clone calling, and kept in-frame beta chains. Under each unique CDR3 protein, matching rows form one entry showing the most common genes and DNA. The V and J calls follow TCRdb's processing rather than the paper's. Recorded for this sample are approximately 22,000 distinct CDR3 sequences; approximately 70% of them occurred a single time. The ten largest clonotypes hold approximately 40% of the sample.

In regard to this clonotype: Its antigen remains undetermined. A read error may explain this, as a much larger clone is one base away.

Based on the germline V gene, the CDR1 and CDR2 sequences are SNHLY and FYNNEI. The CDR3 runs 12 residues from the cysteine to the phenylalanine. Only CDR3 DNA remains: 36 bases, in frame from the first base. Recombination connected TRBV2 to TRBJ2-1; the D segment cannot be called with confidence. This TCR came from a man aged 40-49 years with primary liver carcinoma and hepatitis B virus infection. The sequenced sample consisted of liver tumor tissue from sampling region 1. The cell subset or site label on this specimen signifies: tumor region T1, superior pole. The DNA reads as follows: TGTGCCGGCACCTCAGAATACACTGAGCAGTTCTTC. Translated, this gives CAGTSEYTEQFF.